Presented here are 14 T cell receptor beta chains from one specimen sequenced in a study of T cell repertoires in cytomegalovirus infection. In TCRdb, the reads were re-called with MiXCR into one record per CDR3 protein. The profile shows about 920,000 distinct CDR3 sequences, approximately 31% of them singletons. Which antigens these TCRs recognize remains unknown. Material: cultured CD8+ T cells from PBMCs, obtained from culture after CMV antigen stimulation. The receptors derive from a human donor in good health (CMV status not recorded). Some clones in this sample may be carry-over from other donors' samples.

The CDR3 DNA sequence: TGCAGTGCTAGAGATCGAAGGGGGACGTTTTTTAACACTGAAGCTTTCTTT. Its translation: CSARDRRGTFFNTEAFF. The chain joins TRBV20-1 to TRBJ1-1; weak D call: TRBD1 (6 bases). Deletions cut 0 bases from V and 2 bases from J, with 19 bases between. The CDR3 consists of 17 residues. Germline lookup yields CDR1 DFQATT and CDR2 SNEGSKA (reference sequence).

This rearrangement joins TRBV6-5 to TRBJ2-7; 7 bases map to TRBD2. This CDR3 has 16 amino acids. Germline V gives CDR1 MNHEY, CDR2 SVGAGI. The V gene end was trimmed by 2 bases and the J gene end by 4 bases; junction bases not matched to a gene: 11. The CDR3 region has the DNA TGTGCCAGCAGTTACCCGACTTCCGCGGGGGATTACGAGCAGTACTTC. The encoded protein is CASSYPTSAGDYEQYF.

The rearrangement uses TRBV20-1 and TRBJ1-1; a weak D match, TRBD1 (6 bases). V lost 3 bases and J 5 bases, leaving 13 bases between the germline ends. CDR3 length: 13 residues. Per germline, CDR1 DFQATT and CDR2 SNEGSKA (reference sequence). CDR3 DNA sequence: TGCAGTGCTAGTGATATGGGGGCAACTGAAGCTTTCTTT. Amino acid sequence: CSASDMGATEAFF.

The gene calls are TRBV20-1 and TRBJ2-7; a weak D match, TRBD1 (5 bases). Germline loops: CDR1 DFQATT, CDR2 SNEGSKA (reference sequence). With 2 bases removed from V and 2 bases from J, the gap between germline ends came to 7 bases. This CDR3 comprises 12 residues. CDR3 in amino acids: CSARRQTYEQYF. CDR3 coding DNA: TGCAGTGCTAGACGACAGACCTACGAGCAGTACTTC.

CDR3 residues: CASSAGRGLEAFF. The CDR3 DNA is TGTGCCAGCAGCGCGGGGAGGGGGCTGGAAGCTTTCTTT. The chain couples TRBV14 to TRBJ1-1; 7 bases are shared with TRBD1. V dropped 5 bases and J dropped 8; count of bases not matched to a gene: 8. The CDR3 is 13 amino acids. Germline V gene lookup returns CDR1 SGHDN and CDR2 FVKESK.

This clonotype was counted a few times. The chain has TRBV6-5 and TRBJ2-3; D may be TRBD1 or TRBD2 (5 bases each). The CDR3 spans 15 residues. V lost 0 bases and J 5 bases, leaving 12 bases between the germline ends. In germline, CDR1 is MNHEY, CDR2 SVGAGI. CDR3 sequence: CASSYSPGDEDTQYF. DNA of the CDR3: TGTGCCAGCAGTTACTCCCCTGGGGACGAAGATACGCAGTATTTT.

The chain uses TRBV4-1 and TRBJ1-1, with 8 bases lining up with TRBD1. The CDR3 sequence is 16 residues long. V lost 1 base and J lost 0; bases outside the gene matches: 4. The V gene's germline CDR1 is MGHRA and CDR2 YSYEKL. The CDR3 reads CASSQGGTGLNTEAFF. The CDR3 DNA sequence: TGCGCCAGCAGCCAAGGAGGGACAGGCTTGAACACTGAAGCTTTCTTT.

As concerns this clonotype: Its ends do not fully match the called genes, so a read error is possible. The genes are TRBV7-3 and TRBJ2-2; TRBD2 matches 8 bases. CDR1 SGHTA and CDR2 FQGTGA come from the germline V gene. The CDR3 is made up of 19 amino acids. The CDR3 spells CTSSNNIGVAGRHTGELFF. CDR3 nucleotide sequence: TGTACCAGCAGCAATAATATCGGGGTAGCGGGGAGACACACCGGGGAGCTGTTTTTT. The whole variable domain, remainder taken from reference TRBV7-3 and TRBJ2-2, is GAGVSQTPSNKVTEKGKYVELRCDPISGHTALYWYRQSLGQGPEFLIYFQGTGAADDSGLPNDRFFAVRPEGSVSTLKIQRTERGDSAVYLCTSSNNIGVAGRHTGELFFGEGSRLTVL.

CDR3 sequence reads: CASSQDRGVDEQFF. CDR3 nucleotides: TGCGCCAGCAGCCAAGATCGGGGGGTGGATGAGCAGTTCTTC. The rearrangement links TRBV4-1 to TRBJ2-1; TRBD2 aligns across 7 bases. CDR1 is MGHRA and CDR2 is YSYEKL in the germline V gene. This CDR3 spans 14 amino acids. V was pared by 0 bases and J by 8 bases, with 4 bases of the junction left unmatched.

The chain links TRBV19 to TRBJ1-1, with D uncertain. Germline CDR1 is LNHDA and CDR2 is SQIVND (reference sequence). CDR3 length: 15 residues. The V end was cut by 5 bases, the J end by 1 base, with 14 bases between. CDR3: CASSFDGMGNTEAFF. Here the CDR3 DNA reads TGTGCCAGTAGTTTCGACGGCATGGGGAACACTGAAGCTTTCTTT.

V is TRBV7-2 and J is TRBJ2-2, with D unclear. The CDR3 runs to 14 residues. Trimming stripped 1 base from V and 7 bases from J, with 10 bases between. Germline CDR1 and CDR2: SGHTA and FQGNSA. DNA of the CDR3: TGTGCCAGCAGCTTAGATAGGGTAATCGGGGAGCTGTTTTTT. This sequence encodes CASSLDRVIGELFF.

This clonotype occurred a few times. The rearrangement uses TRBV11-2 and TRBJ2-1; D perhaps matches TRBD1 (7 bases). CDR1 and CDR2 (germline): SGHAT, FQNNGV. The CDR3 is 16 amino acids. The V gene lost 0 bases and the J gene lost 5 bases, with 14 bases spanning the gap. CDR3 DNA: TGTGCCAGCAGCTTAGACATGGTCAGGGGGGACAATGAGCAGTTCTTC. Translation gives CASSLDMVRGDNEQFF.

The rearrangement links TRBV24-1 to TRBJ2-5, with D maybe TRBD1 (6 bases). This CDR3 has 14 amino acids. Germline V gives CDR1 KGHDR, CDR2 SFDVKD. Trimming left V 4 bases short and J 7 bases short, with 15 bases between. The CDR3 DNA sequence: TGTGCCACCAGTGACCGCAAACAGGGCGGGACCCAGTACTTC. Translation gives CATSDRKQGGTQYF.

The chain combines TRBV9 with TRBJ1-1; the D gene is possibly TRBD1 (6 bases). Trimming cost V 1 base and J 4 bases, with 17 bases left between them. Per germline, CDR1 SGDLS and CDR2 YYNGEE. This CDR3 spans 16 amino acids. CDR3 coding DNA: TGTGCCAGCAGCGTAAACGACAGGCGGGTAGTCACTGAAGCTTTCTTT. Encoded protein: CASSVNDRRVVTEAFF.